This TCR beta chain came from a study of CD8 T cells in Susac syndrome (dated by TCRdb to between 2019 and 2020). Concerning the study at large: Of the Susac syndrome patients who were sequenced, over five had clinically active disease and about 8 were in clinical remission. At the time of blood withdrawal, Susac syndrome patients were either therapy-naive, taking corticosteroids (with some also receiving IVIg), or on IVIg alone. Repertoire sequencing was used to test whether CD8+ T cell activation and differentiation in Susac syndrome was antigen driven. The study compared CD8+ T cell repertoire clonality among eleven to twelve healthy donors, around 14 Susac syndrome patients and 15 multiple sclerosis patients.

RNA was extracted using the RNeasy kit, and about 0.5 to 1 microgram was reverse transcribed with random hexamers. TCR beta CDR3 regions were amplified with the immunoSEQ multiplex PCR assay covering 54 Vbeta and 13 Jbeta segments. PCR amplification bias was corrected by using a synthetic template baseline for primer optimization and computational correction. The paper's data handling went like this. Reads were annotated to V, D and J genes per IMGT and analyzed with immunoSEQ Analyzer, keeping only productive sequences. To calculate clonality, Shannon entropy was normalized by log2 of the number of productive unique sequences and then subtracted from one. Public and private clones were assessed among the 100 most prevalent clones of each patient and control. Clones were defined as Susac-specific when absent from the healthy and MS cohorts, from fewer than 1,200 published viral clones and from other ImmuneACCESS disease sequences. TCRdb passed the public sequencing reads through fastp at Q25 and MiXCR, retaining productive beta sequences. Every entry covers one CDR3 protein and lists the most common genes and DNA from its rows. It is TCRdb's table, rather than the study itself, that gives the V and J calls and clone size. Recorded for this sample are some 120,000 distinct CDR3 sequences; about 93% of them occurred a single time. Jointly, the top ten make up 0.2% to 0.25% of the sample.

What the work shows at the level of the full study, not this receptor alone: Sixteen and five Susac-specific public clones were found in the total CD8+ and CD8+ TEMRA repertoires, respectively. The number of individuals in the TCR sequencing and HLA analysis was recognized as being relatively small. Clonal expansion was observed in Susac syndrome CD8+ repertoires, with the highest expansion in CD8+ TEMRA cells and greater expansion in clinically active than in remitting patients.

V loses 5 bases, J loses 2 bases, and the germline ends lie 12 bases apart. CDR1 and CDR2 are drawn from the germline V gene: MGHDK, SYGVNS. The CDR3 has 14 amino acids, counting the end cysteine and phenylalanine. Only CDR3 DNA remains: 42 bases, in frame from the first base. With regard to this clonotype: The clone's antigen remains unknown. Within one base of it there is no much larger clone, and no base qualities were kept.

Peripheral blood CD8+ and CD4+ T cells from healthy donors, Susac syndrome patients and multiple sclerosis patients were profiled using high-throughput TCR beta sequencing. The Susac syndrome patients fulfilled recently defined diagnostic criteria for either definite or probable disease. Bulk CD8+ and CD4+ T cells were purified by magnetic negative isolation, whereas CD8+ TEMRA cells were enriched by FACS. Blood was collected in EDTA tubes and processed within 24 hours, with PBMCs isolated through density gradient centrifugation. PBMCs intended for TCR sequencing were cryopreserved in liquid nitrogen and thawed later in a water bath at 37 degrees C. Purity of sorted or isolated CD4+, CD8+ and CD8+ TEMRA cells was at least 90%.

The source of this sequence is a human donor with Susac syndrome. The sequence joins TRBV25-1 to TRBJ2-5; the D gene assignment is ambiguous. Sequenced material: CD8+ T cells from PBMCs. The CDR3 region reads CASSLEQSQETQYF. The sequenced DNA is TGTGCCAGCAGTTTGGAACAGTCACAAGAGACCCAGTACTTC.